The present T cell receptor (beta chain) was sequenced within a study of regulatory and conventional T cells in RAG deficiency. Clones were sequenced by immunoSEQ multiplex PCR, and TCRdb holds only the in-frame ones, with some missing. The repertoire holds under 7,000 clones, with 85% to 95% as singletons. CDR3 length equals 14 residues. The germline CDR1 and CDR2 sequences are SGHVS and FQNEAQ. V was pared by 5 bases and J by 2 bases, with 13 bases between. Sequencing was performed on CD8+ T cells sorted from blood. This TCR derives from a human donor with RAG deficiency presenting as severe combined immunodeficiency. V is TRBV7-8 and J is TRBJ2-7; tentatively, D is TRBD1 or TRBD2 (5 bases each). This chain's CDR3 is CASSHGTATYEQYF. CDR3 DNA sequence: TGTGCCAGCAGCCACGGGACGGCCACCTACGAGCAGTACTTC.